This TCR beta chain comes out of a study of OX40 agonist ivuxolimab in advanced cancers. Data came from immunoSEQ multiplex PCR; TCRdb stores just in-frame clones and leaves some out. The sample holds around 71,000 clones, 86% seen once. In this sample, this clone turned up a few times. The J segment lost 1 base and the V segment lost 1 base, leaving 2 bases of the junction unmatched. The CDR3 loop spans 16 amino acids. CDR1 SGHVS and CDR2 FNYEAQ come from the germline V gene. The source material was CD4+ or CD8+ T cells sorted from blood, sampled in a trial of the OX40 agonist ivuxolimab. This TCR was recovered from an adult with an advanced solid tumor such as melanoma, head and neck, liver or kidney cancer. The chain combines TRBV7-6 with TRBJ1-5; TRBD1 matches 9 bases. The CDR3 reads CASSLGTGDSNQPQHF. CDR3 bases: TGTGCCAGCAGCTTAGGGACAGGGGACAGCAATCAGCCCCAGCATTTT.